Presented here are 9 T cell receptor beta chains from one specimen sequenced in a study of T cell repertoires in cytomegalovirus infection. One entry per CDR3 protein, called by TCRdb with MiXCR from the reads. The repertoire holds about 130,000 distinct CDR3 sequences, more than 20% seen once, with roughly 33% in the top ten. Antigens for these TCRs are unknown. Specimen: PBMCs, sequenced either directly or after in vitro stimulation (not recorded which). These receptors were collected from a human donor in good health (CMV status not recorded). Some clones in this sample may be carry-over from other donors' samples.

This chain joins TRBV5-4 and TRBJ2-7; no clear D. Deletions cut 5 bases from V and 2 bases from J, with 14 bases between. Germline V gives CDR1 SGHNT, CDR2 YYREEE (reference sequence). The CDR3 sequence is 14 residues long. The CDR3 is CASRRITETYEQYV. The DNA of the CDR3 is TGTGCCAGCAGGAGAATTACCGAGACCTACGAGCAGTACGTC.

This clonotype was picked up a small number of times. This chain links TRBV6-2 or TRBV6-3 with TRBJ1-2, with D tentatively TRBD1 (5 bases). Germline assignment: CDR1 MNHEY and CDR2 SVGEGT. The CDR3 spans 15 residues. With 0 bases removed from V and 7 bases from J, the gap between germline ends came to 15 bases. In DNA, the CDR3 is TGTGCCAGCAGTTACTCGACACGAACAGGAACTGGCTACACCTTC. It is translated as CASSYSTRTGTGYTF.

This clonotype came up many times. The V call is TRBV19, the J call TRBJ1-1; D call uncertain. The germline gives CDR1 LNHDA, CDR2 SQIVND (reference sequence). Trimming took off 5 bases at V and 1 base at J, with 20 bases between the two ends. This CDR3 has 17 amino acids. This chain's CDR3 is CASSSYGQVYSNTEAFF. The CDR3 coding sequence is TGTGCCAGTAGTTCCTATGGGCAGGTTTACTCGAACACTGAAGCTTTCTTT.

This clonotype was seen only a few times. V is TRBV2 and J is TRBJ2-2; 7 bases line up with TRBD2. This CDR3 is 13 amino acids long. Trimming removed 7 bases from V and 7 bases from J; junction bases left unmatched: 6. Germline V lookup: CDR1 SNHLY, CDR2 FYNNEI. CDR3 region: CASIRGEGGELFF. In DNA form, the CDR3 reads TGTGCCAGCATTCGGGGGGAGGGCGGGGAGCTGTTTTTT.

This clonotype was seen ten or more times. The DNA of the CDR3 is TGTGCCAGCAGCTTGTCCACCGGGACAGGGACCTACGAGCAGTACTTC. Amino acids: CASSLSTGTGTYEQYF. The V call is TRBV7-8, the J call TRBJ2-7, with 9 bases identical to TRBD1. The ends lost 3 bases at V and 2 bases at J; junction bases unmatched: 8. Germline CDR1 is SGHVS and CDR2 is FQNEAQ. This CDR3 contains 16 residues.

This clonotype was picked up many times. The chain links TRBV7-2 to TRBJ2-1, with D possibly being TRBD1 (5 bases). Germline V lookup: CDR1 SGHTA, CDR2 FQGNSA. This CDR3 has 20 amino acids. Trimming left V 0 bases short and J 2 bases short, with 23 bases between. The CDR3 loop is CASSLAGRVNARVPYNEQFF. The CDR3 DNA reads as TGTGCCAGCAGCTTAGCGGGCAGGGTAAACGCCCGGGTCCCCTACAATGAGCAGTTCTTC.

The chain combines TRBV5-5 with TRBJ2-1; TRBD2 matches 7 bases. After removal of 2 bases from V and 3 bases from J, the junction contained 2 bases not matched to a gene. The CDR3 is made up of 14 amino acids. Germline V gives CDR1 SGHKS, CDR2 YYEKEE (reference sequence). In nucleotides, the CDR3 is TGTGCCAGCAGCTTCGGGGGGAACTACAATGAGCAGTTCTTC. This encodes CASSFGGNYNEQFF.

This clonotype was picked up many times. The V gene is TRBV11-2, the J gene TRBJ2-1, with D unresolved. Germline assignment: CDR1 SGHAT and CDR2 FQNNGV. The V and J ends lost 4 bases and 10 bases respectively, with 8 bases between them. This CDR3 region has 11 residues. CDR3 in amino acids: CASSSSSEQFF. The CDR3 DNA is TGTGCCAGCAGCTCCAGTAGCGAGCAGTTCTTC.

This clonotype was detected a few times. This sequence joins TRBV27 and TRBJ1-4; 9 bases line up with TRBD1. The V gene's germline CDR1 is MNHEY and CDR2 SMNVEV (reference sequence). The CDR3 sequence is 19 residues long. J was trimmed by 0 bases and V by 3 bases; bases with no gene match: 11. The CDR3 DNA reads TGTGCCAGCAGTTTTGGCGTTCGGGGACAGGGTGCAACTAATGAAAAACTGTTTTTT. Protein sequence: CASSFGVRGQGATNEKLFF.